The present T cell receptor (beta chain) was sequenced within a study of shared clonotypes between healthy human individuals. Study-level results: In the sorted subsets, rarefaction showed sequencing was incomplete despite large depth.

Of note for this clone: Its target is unknown. This sample also contains other DNA sequences that code for the same CDR3.

A CD45RA+ naive subset and a CD45RA-negative memory subset were split from CD4+ cells. Original methodology: Without quality scores, immunoSEQ junctional reads could not be filtered like full-length reads. The method was immunoSEQ multiplex PCR; TCRdb's version includes in-frame clones alone and lacks a portion of them. The V and J calls and clone size are taken from that table; D and trimming were inferred from the DNA. In the table there are millions of clones, roughly nine tenths of which are singletons. The CDR3 has 14 amino acids. Germline V gene lookup returns CDR1 KGHSH and CDR2 LQKENI. V was trimmed by 3 bases and J by 0 bases, leaving 3 bases between them.

Sequenced sample: naive CD4+ T cells sorted from blood. As to subset: CD45RA+ positively selected. This TCR derives from a man aged 18 to 35 in good health. The rearrangement links TRBV18 to TRBJ2-6; D is unclear. CDR3 amino acids: CASSPVSGANVLTF. Written as DNA, the CDR3 is TGTGCCAGCTCACCCGTCTCTGGGGCCAACGTCCTGACTTTC.